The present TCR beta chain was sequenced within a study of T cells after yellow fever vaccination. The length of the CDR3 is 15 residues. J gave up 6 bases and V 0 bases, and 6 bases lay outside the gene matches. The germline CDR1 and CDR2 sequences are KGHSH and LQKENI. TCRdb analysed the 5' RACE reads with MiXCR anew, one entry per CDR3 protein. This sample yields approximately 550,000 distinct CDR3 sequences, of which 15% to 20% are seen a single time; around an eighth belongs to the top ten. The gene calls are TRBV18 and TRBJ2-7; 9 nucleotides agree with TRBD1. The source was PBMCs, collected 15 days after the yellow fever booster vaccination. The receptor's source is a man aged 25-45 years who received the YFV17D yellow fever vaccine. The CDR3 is CASSPPMGQGAEQYF. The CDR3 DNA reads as TGTGCCAGCTCACCACCGATGGGACAGGGCGCCGAGCAGTACTTC. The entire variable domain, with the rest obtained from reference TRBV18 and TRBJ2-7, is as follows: NAGVMQNPRHLVRRRGQEARLRCSPMKGHSHVYWYRQLPEEGLKFMVYLQKENIIDESGMPKERFSAEFPKEGPSILRIQQVVRGDSAAYFCASSPPMGQGAEQYFGPGTRLTVT.